This T cell receptor (beta chain) was found in a study of blood T cells in healthy people across ages. Combining a sample-barcoded 5' primer with a J-beta primer mix, a second PCR ran for roughly 7 to 12 cycles. A template-switch adaptor with 12 random nucleotides tagged each cDNA molecule. From the 5' RACE reads, TCRdb called clonotypes with MiXCR, one entry per CDR3 protein. Of about 1.1 million distinct CDR3 sequences in the sample, less than 45% were seen once. The people who gave samples were healthy Caucasians from Russia, aged roughly 6 to 100. The CDR3 runs to 15 residues. Trimming shortened V by 1 base and J by 11 bases, and 18 bases separated the two germline ends. Germline CDR1 reads LGHDT; CDR2 reads YNNKEL (reference sequence).

The rearrangement uses TRBV3-1 and TRBJ2-1, with D possibly being TRBD2 (5 bases). This sequence originates from a man aged 18 to 35 in good health. The specimen sequenced was blood. CDR3 in amino acids: CASSQGLAMLSQQFF. CDR3 bases: TGTGCCAGCAGCCAAGGGCTAGCTATGCTCTCCCAGCAGTTCTTC.